This TCR beta chain was identified in a study of CD8 T cells in ankylosing spondylitis. Each TCR beta library was made by quantitative 5'-RACE that incorporated molecular barcodes. TCRdb independently ran MiXCR on the 5' RACE reads; one entry per CDR3 protein. The sample contains around 130,000 distinct CDR3 sequences, roughly an eighth of which appear only once. A note on this clonotype: The antigen is undetermined.

Study observations and caveats: The authors found the disease-linked clones to be CD8+ and relatively rare in peripheral blood.

Source material: blood, either unsorted or a sorted T cell fraction (not recorded which). The TCR sequence derives from a female donor with ankylosing spondylitis or in good health (not recorded which).

CDR3 amino acids: CATSRGGGGNEQFF. CDR3 in DNA: TGTGCCACCAGCAGAGGGGGAGGGGGCAATGAGCAGTTCTTC. The genes are TRBV15 and TRBJ2-1; D might be TRBD2 (7 bases). This CDR3 comprises 14 residues. CDR1 and CDR2 (germline): LNHNV, YYDKDF (reference sequence). The germline V and J ends were trimmed by 1 base and 6 bases, with 10 bases remaining between them.